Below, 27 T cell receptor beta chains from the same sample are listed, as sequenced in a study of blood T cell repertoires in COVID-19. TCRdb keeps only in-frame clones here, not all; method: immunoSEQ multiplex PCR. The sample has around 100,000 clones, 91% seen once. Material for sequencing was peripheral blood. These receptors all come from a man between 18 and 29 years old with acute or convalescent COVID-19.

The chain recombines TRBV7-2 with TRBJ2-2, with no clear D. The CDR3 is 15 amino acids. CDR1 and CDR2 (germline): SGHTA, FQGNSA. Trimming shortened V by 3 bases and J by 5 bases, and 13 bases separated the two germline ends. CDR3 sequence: CASSLVRIQTGELFF. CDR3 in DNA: TGTGCCAGCAGCTTGGTCAGAATTCAAACCGGGGAGCTGTTTTTT.

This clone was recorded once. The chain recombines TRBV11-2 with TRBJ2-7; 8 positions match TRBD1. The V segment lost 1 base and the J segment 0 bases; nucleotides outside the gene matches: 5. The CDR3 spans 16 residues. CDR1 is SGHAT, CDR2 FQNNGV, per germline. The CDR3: CASSLAGQAASYEQYF. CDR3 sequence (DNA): TGTGCCAGCAGCTTAGCGGGACAGGCCGCCTCCTACGAGCAGTACTTC.

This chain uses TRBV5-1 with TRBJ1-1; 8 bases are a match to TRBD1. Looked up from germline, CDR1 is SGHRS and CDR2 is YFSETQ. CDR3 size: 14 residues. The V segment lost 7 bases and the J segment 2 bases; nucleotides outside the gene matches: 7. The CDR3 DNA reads TGCGCCAGCTTACGCGGGACAGGAAACACTGAAGCTTTCTTT. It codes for CASLRGTGNTEAFF. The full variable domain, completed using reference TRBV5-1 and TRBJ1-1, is KAGVTQTPRYLIKTRGQQVTLSCSPISGHRSVSWYQQTPGQGLQFLFEYFSETQRNKGNFPGRFSGRQFSNSRSEMNVSTLELGDSALYLCASLRGTGNTEAFFGQGTRLTVV.

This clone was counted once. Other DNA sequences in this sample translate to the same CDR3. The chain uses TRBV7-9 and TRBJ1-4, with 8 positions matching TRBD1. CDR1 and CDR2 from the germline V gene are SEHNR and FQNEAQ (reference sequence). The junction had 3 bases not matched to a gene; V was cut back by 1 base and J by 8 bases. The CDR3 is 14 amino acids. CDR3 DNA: TGTGCCAGCAGCTTAGGCACAGGGGGAGAAAAACTGTTTTTT. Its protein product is CASSLGTGGEKLFF.

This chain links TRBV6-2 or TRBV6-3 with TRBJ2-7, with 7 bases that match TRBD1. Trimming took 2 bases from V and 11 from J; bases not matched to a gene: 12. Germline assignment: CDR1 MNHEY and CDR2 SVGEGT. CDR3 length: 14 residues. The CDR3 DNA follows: TGTGCCAGCAGTTACAACCTGGGACAGACTCGGAAGTACTTC. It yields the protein CASSYNLGQTRKYF.

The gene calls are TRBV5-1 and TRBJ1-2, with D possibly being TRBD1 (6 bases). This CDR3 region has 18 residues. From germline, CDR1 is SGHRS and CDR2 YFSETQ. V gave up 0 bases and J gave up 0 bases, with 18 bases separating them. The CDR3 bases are TGCGCCAGCAGCTTGGCCCCCAGTGGACAGCGAGCTAACTATGGCTACACCTTC. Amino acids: CASSLAPSGQRANYGYTF.

DNA for the CDR3: TGTGCCAGCAGTGAAGAGGGGGCAGGGGGGGATACGCAGTATTTT. It translates to CASSEEGAGGDTQYF. This rearrangement joins TRBV2 to TRBJ2-3; possibly TRBD1 for D (7 bases). Germline CDR1 SNHLY, CDR2 FYNNEI. The CDR3 length is 15 residues. Between the trimmed V and J ends, which lost 1 base and 6 bases, there was a span of 14 bases.

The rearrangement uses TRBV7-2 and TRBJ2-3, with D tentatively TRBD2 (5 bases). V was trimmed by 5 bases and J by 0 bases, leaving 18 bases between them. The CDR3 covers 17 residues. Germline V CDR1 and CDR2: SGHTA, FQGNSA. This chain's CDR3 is CASSQEPGLPSTDTQYF. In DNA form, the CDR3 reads TGTGCCAGCAGCCAAGAACCCGGACTGCCTAGCACAGATACGCAGTATTTT.

DNA for the CDR3: TGTGCCAGCAGTCCGGGACAGGGGGCAAATGAGCAGTTCTTC. It is translated as CASSPGQGANEQFF. The rearrangement uses TRBV27 and TRBJ2-1; 12 bases are shared with TRBD1. The CDR3 spans 14 residues. With 5 bases clipped from V and 7 bases from J, the junction kept 3 bases outside the gene matches. Germline assignment: CDR1 MNHEY and CDR2 SMNVEV (reference sequence).

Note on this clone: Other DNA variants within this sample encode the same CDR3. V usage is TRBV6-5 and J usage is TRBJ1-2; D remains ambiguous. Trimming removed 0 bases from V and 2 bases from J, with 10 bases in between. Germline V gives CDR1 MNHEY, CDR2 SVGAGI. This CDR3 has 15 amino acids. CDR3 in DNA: TGTGCCAGCAGTTACTCGAAGCCCGAGAACTATGGCTACACCTTC. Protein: CASSYSKPENYGYTF.

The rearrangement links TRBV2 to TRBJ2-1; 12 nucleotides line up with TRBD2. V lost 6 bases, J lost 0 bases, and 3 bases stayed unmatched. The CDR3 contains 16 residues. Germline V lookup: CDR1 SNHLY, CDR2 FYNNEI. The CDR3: CASRLLAGGSYNEQFF. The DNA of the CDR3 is TGTGCCAGCAGACTACTAGCGGGAGGCTCCTACAATGAGCAGTTCTTC.

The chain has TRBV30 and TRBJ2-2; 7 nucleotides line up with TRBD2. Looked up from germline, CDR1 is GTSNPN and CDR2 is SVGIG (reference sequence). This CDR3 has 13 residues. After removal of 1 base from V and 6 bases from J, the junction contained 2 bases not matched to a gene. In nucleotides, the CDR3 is TGTGCCTGGAGTGCAGGACTAGCCGGGGAGCTGTTTTTT. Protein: CAWSAGLAGELFF.

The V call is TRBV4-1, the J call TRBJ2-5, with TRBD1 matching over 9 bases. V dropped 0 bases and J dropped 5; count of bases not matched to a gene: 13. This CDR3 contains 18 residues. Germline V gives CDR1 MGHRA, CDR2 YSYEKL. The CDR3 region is CASSQDRDRALDMETQYF. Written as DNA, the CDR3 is TGCGCCAGCAGCCAAGACAGGGACAGGGCTTTGGATATGGAGACCCAGTACTTC.

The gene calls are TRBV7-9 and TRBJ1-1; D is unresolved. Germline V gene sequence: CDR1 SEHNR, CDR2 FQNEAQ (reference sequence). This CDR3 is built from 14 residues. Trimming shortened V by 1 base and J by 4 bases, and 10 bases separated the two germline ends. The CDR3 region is CASSLVISPTEAFF. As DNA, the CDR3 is TGTGCCAGCAGCTTAGTAATTTCCCCCACTGAAGCTTTCTTT.

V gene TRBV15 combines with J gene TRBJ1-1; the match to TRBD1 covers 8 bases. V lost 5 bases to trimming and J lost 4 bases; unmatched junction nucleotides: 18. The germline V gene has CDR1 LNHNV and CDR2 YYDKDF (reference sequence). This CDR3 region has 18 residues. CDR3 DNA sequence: TGTGCCACCAGCCCTGGCGCAGGGGGCGCACAGCATAGCACTGAAGCTTTCTTT. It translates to CATSPGAGGAQHSTEAFF.

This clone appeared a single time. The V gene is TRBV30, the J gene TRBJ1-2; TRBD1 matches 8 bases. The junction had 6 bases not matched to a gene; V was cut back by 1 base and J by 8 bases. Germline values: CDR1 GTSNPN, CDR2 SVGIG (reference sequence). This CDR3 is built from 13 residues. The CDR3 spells CAWSGQGAVGYTF. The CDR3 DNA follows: TGTGCCTGGAGTGGGCAGGGGGCGGTCGGCTACACCTTC.

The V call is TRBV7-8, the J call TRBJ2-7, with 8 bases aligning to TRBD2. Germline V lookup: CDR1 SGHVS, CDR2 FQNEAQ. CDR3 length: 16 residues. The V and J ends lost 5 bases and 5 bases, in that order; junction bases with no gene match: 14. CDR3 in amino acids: CASSTIPGTSPNEQYF. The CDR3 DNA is TGTGCCAGCAGCACGATACCCGGGACTAGTCCCAACGAGCAGTACTTC.

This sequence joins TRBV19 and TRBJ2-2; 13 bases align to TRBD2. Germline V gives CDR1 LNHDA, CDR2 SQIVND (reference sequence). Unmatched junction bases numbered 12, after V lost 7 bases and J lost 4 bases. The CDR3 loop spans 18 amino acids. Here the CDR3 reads CASTTKGLAGWGTGELFF. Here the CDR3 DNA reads TGTGCCAGTACCACTAAGGGACTAGCGGGATGGGGCACCGGGGAGCTGTTTTTT.

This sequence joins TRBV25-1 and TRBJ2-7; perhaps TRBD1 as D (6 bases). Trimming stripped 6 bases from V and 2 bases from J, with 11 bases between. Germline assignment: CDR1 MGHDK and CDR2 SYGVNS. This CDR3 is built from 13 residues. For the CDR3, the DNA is TGTGCCAGCAGCGGACAGAATACCTACGAGCAGTACTTC. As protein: CASSGQNTYEQYF.

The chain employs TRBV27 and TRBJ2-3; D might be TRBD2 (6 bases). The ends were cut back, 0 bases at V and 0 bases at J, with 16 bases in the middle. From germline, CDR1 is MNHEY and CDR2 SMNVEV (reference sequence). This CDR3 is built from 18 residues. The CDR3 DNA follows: TGTGCCAGCAGTTTATCGCCTAGCGTTGGATATAGCACAGATACGCAGTATTTT. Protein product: CASSLSPSVGYSTDTQYF.

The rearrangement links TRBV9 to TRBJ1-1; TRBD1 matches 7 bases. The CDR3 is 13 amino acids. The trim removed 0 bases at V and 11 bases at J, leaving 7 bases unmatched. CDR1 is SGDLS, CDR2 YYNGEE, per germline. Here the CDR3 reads CASSVASSGGAFF. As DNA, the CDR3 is TGTGCCAGCAGCGTAGCTTCTTCAGGGGGGGCTTTCTTT.

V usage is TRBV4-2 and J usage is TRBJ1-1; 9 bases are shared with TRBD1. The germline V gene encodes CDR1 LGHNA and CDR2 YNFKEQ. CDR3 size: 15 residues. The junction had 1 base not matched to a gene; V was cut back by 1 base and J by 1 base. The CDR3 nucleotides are TGTGCCAGCAGCCAAGGGGGACAGGGGAACACTGAAGCTTTCTTT. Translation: CASSQGGQGNTEAFF.

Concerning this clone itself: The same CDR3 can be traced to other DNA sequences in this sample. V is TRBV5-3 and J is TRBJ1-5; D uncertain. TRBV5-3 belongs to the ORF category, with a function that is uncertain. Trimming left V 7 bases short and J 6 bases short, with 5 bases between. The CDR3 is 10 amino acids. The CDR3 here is CARPFQPQHF. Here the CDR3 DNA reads TGTGCCAGACCGTTTCAGCCCCAGCATTTT.

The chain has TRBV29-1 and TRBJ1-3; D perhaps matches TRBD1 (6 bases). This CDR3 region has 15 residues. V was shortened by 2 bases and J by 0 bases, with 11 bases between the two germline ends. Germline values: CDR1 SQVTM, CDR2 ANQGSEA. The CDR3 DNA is TGCAGCGTTGAAACTGGACAGTCCTCTGGAAACACCATATATTTT. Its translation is CSVETGQSSGNTIYF.

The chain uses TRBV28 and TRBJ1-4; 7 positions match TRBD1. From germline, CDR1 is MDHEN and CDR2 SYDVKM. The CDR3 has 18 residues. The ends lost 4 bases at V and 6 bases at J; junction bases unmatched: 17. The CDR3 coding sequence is TGTGCCAGCAGTTCCGTACCTGGCGACAGGGATGAAGATGAAAAACTGTTTTTT. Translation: CASSSVPGDRDEDEKLFF.

CDR3: CASSTQGVMNTEAFF. CDR3 coding DNA: TGTGCCAGTAGTACTCAAGGGGTAATGAACACTGAAGCTTTCTTT. This chain links TRBV19 with TRBJ1-1; tentatively, D is TRBD1 (5 bases). The V gene's germline CDR1 is LNHDA and CDR2 SQIVND (reference sequence). There are 15 residues in the CDR3. With 4 bases removed from V and 0 bases from J, the gap between germline ends came to 12 bases.

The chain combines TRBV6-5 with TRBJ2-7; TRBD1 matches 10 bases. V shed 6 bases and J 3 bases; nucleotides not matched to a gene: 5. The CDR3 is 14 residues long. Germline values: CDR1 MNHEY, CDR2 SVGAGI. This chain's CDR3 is CASRTGGESYEQYF. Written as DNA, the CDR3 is TGTGCCAGCAGGACAGGGGGCGAAAGCTACGAGCAGTACTTC.